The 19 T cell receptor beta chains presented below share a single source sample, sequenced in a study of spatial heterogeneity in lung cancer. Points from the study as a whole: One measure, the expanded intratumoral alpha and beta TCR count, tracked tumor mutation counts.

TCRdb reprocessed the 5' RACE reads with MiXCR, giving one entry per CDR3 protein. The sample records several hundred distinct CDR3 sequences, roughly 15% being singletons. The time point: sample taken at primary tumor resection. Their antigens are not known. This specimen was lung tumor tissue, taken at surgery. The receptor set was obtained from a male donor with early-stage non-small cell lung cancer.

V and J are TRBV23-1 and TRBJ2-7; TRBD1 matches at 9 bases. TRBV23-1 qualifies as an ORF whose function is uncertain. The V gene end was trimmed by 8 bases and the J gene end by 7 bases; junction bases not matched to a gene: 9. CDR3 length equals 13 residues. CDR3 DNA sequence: TGCGCCAGCGGGGACAGGGACGAGCCGGAGCAGTACTTC. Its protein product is CASGDRDEPEQYF.

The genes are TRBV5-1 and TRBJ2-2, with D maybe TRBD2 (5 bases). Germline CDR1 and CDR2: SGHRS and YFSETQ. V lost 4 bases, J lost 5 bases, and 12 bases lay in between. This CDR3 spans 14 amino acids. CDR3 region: CASSLGLATGELFF. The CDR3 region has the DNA TGCGCCAGCAGCCTCGGACTCGCAACCGGGGAGCTGTTTTTT.

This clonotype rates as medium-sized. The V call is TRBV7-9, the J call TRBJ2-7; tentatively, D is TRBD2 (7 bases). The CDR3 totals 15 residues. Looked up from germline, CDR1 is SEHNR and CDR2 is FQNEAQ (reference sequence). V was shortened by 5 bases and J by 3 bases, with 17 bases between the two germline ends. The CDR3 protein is CASSRGAALLYEQYF. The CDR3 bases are TGTGCCAGCAGCCGGGGGGCCGCGCTCCTCTACGAGCAGTACTTC.

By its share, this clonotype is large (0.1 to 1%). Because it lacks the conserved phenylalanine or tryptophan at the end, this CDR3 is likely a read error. The CDR3, as DNA: TGTGCCAGTACCAGGGGAGAGACCCAGTACTCC. Amino acids: CASTRGETQYS. The V and J genes are TRBV19 and TRBJ2-5; D is perhaps TRBD1 (6 bases). Germline V lookup: CDR1 LNHDA, CDR2 SQIVND (reference sequence). V was trimmed by 7 bases and J by 4 bases, leaving 7 bases between them. The CDR3 runs to 11 residues.

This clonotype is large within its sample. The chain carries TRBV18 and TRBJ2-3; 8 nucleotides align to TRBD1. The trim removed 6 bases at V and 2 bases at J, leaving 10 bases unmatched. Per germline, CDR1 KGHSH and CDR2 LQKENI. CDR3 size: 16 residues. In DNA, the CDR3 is TGTGCCAGCTCTAGTCTGAAGGACAGGGTCACAGATACGCAGTATTTT. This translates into CASSSLKDRVTDTQYF.

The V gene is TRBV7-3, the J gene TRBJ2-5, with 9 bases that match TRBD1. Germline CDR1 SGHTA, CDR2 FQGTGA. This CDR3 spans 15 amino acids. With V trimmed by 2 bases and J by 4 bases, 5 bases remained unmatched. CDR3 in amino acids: CASSLGDRDRETQYF. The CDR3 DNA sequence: TGTGCCAGCAGCTTAGGGGACAGGGATCGAGAGACCCAGTACTTC.

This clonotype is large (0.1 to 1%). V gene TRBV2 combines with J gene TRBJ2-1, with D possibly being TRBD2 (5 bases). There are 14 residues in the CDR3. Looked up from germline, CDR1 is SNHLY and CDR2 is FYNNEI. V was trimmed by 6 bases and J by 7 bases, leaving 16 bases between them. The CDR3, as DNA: TGTGCCAGCAGGGCAAACGGGGTGGGAAATGAGCAGTTCTTC. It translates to CASRANGVGNEQFF.

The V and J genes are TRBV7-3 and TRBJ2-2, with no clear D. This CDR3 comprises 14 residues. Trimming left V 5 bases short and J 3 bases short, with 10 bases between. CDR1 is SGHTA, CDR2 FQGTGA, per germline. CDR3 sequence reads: CASSPGLYTGELFF. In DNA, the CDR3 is TGTGCCAGCAGCCCCGGGTTATACACCGGGGAGCTGTTTTTT. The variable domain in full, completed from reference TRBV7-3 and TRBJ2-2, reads GAGVSQTPSNKVTEKGKYVELRCDPISGHTALYWYRQSLGQGPEFLIYFQGTGAADDSGLPNDRFFAVRPEGSVSTLKIQRTERGDSAVYLCASSPGLYTGELFFGEGSRLTVL.

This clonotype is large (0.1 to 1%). CDR3 coding DNA: TGTGCCAGCAGCTTATGGGACCTCGTGTACCAAGAGACCCAGTACTTC. Amino acid sequence: CASSLWDLVYQETQYF. The J gene is TRBJ2-5, the V gene TRBV7-9; D possibly uses TRBD1 or TRBD2 (5 bases each). This CDR3 is built from 16 residues. The V end lost 2 bases, the J end lost 0 bases, and 13 bases lay between the germline ends. The germline gives CDR1 SEHNR, CDR2 FQNEAQ (reference sequence).

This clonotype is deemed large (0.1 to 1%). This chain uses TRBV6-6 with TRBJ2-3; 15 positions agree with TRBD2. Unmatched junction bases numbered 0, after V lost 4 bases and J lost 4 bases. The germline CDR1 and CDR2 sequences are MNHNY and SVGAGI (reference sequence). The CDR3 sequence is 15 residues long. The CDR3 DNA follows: TGTGCCAGCAGTTGGACTAGCGGGGGGGCAGATACGCAGTATTTT. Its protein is CASSWTSGGADTQYF.

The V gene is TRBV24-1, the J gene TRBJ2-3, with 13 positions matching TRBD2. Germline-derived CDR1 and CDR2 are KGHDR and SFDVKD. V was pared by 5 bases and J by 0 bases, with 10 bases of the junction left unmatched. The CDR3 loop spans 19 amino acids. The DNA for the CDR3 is TGTGCCACCAGTGGATCTGGGACTAGCGGGACTATGAGCACAGATACGCAGTATTTT. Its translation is CATSGSGTSGTMSTDTQYF.

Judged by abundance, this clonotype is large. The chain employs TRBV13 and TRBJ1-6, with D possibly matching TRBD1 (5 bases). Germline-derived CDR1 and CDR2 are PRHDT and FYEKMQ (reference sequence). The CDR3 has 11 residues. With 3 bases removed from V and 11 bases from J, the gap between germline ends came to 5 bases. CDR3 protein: CASSLGAPLHF. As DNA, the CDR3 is TGTGCCAGCAGCTTGGGGGCACCCCTCCACTTT.

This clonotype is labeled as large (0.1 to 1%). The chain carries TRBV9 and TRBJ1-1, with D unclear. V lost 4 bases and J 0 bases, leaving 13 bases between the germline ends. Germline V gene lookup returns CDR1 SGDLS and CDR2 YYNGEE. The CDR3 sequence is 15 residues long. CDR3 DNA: TGTGCCAGCAGCTCCTCGTTCCTCATGAACACTGAAGCTTTCTTT. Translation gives CASSSSFLMNTEAFF. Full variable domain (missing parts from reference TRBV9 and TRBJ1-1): DSGVTQTPKHLITATGQRVTLRCSPRSGDLSVYWYQQSLDQGLQFLIQYYNGEERAKGNILERFSAQQFPDLHSELNLSSLELGDSALYFCASSSSFLMNTEAFFGQGTRLTVV.

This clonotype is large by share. CDR3 nucleotide sequence: TGCAGCGGAACCGCGACAGGGGGAGGTGGCGAGCAGTACTTC. Its translation: CSGTATGGGGEQYF. The rearrangement joins TRBV29-1 to TRBJ2-7; TRBD1 aligns across 9 bases. CDR3 size: 14 residues. Trimming removed 7 bases from V and 6 bases from J; junction bases left unmatched: 13. Germline V CDR1 and CDR2: SQVTM, ANQGSEA.

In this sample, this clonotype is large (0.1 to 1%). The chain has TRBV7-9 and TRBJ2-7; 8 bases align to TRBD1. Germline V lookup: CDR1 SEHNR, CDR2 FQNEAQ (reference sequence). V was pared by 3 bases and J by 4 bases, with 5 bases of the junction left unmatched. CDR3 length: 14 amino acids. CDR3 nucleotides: TGTGCCAGCAGCTTCACAGGGGGTTCTTACGAGCAGTACTTC. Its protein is CASSFTGGSYEQYF.

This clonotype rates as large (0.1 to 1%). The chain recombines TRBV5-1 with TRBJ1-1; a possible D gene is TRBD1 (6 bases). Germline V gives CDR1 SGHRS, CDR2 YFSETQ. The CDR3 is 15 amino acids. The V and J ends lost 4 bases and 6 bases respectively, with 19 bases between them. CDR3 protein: CASSPPTGYLSEAFF. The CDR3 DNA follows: TGCGCCAGCAGCCCTCCGACAGGCTACTTATCTGAAGCTTTCTTT.

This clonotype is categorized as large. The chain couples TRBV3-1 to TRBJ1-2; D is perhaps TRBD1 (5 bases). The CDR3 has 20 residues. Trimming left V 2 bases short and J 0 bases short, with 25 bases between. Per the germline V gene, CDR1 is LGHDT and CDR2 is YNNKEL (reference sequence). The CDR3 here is CASSQTAGGTGTPSNYGYTF. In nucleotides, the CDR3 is TGTGCCAGCAGCCAAACCGCCGGGGGGACCGGGACGCCTTCTAACTATGGCTACACCTTC.

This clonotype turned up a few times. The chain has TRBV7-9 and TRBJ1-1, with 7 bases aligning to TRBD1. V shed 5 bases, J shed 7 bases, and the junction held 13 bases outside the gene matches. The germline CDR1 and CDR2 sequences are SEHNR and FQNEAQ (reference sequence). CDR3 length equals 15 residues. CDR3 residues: CASSPIGQARLEAFF. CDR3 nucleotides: TGTGCCAGCAGCCCAATCGGACAGGCTCGCCTTGAAGCTTTCTTT.

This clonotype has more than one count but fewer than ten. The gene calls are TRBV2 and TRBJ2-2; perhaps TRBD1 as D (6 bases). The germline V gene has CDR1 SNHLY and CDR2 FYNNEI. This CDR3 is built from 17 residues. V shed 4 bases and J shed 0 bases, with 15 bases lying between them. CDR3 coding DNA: TGTGCCAGCAGTGGCCAACAGGGCGCCACGAACACCGGGGAGCTGTTTTTT. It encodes CASSGQQGATNTGELFF.